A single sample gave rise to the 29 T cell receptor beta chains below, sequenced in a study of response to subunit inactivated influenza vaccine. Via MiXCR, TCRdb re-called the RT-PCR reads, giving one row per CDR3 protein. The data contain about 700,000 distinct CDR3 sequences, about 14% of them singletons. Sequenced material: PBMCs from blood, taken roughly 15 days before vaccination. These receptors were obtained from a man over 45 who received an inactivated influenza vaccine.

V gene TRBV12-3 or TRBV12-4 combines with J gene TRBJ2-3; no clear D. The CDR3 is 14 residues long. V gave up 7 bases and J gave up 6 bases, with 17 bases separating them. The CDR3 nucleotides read TGTGCCAGCACCCCCCGCCCGGAAACGGATACGCAGTATTTT. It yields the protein CASTPRPETDTQYF.

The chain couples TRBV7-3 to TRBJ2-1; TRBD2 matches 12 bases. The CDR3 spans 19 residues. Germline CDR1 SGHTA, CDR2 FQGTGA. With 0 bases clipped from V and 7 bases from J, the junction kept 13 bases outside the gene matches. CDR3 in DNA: TGTGCCAGCAGCTTAACGTGGGGTCTAGCGGGAGGGGCACAAAATGAGCAGTTCTTC. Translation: CASSLTWGLAGGAQNEQFF.

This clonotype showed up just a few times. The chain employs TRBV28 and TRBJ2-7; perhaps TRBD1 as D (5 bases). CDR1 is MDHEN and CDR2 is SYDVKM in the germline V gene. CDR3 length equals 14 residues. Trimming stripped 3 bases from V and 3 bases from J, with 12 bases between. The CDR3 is CASSLDTFGYEQYF. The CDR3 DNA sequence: TGTGCCAGCAGTTTGGACACCTTTGGCTACGAGCAGTACTTC.

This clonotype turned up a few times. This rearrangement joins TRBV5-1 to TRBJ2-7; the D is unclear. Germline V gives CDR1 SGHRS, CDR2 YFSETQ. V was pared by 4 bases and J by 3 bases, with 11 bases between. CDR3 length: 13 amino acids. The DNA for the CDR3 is TGCGCCAGCAGCAAGGAACTTTACTACGAGCAGTACTTC. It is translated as CASSKELYYEQYF.

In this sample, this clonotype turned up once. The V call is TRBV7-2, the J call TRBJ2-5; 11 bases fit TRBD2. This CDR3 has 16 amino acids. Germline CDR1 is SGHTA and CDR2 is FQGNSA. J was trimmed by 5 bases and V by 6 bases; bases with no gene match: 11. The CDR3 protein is CASRPILAGGYETQYF. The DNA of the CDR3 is TGTGCCAGCAGGCCTATCCTAGCGGGAGGTTACGAGACCCAGTACTTC.

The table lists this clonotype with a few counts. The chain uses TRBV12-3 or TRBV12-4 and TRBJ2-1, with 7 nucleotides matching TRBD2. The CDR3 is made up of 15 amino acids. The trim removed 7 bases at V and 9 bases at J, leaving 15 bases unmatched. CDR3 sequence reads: CASTSTNGRRFEQFF. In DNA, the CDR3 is TGTGCCAGCACCTCGACTAACGGGAGGAGATTTGAGCAGTTCTTC.

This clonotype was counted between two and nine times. The CDR3 nucleotides read TGTGCCAGCAGCTTTTCAGGGGCAGGGAAGGCAGATACGCAGTATTTT. Translation gives CASSFSGAGKADTQYF. This chain links TRBV7-2 with TRBJ2-3; D might be TRBD1 (6 bases). This CDR3 comprises 16 residues. The germline V and J ends were trimmed by 3 bases and 4 bases, with 17 bases remaining between them. CDR1 SGHTA and CDR2 FQGNSA come from the germline V gene.

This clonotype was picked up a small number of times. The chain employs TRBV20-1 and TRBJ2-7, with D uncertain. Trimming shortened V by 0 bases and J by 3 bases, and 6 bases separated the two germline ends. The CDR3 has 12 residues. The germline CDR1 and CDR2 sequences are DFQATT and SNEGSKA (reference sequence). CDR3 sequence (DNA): TGCAGTGCTAGAGATAAAGACTACGAGCAGTACTTC. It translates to CSARDKDYEQYF.

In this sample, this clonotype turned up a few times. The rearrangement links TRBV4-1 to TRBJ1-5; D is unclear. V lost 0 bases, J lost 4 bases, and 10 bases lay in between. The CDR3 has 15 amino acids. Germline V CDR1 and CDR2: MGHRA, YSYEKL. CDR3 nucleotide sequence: TGCGCCAGCAGCCAAGATAATCCGGGTAATCAGCCCCAGCATTTT. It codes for CASSQDNPGNQPQHF.

This CDR3 is CASSQYRGSREQYF. The CDR3, as DNA: TGTGCCAGCAGTCAATACAGGGGTTCTAGGGAGCAGTACTTC. The chain uses TRBV12-3 or TRBV12-4 and TRBJ2-7; TRBD1 agrees at 7 bases. The CDR3 runs 14 residues. V lost 5 bases to trimming and J lost 7 bases; unmatched junction nucleotides: 11.

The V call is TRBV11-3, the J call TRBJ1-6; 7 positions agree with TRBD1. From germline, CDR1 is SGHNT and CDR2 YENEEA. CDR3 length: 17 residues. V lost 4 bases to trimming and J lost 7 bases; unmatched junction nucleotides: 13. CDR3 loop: CASSSPSRPGGNSPLHF. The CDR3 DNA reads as TGTGCCAGCAGCTCCCCATCTCGGCCAGGGGGGAATTCACCCCTCCACTTT.

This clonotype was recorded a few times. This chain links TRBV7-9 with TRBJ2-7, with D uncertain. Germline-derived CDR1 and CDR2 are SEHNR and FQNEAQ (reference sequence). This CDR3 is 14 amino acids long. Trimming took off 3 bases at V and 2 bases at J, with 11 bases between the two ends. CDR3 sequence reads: CASSFRSRPYEQYF. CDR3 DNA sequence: TGTGCCAGCAGCTTCCGGTCAAGGCCCTACGAGCAGTACTTC.

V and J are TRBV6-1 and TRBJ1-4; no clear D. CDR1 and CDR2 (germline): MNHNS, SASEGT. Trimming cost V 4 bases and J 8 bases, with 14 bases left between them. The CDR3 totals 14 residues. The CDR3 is CASSVGGNEEKLFF. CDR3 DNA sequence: TGTGCCAGCAGTGTAGGAGGGAACGAGGAAAAACTGTTTTTT.

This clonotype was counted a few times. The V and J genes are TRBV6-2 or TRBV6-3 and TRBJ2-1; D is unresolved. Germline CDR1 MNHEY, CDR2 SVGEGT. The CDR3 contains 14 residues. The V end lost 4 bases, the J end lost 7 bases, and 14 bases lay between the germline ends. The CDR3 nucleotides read TGTGCCAGCAGTTTAAAAAGCTTGAGGAATGAGCAGTTCTTC. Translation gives CASSLKSLRNEQFF.

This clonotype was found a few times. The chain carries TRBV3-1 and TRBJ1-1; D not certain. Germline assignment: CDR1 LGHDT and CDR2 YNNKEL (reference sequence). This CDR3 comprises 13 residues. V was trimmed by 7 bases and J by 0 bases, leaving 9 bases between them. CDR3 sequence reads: CASTGGVNTEAFF. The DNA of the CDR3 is TGTGCCAGCACAGGTGGGGTGAACACTGAAGCTTTCTTT.

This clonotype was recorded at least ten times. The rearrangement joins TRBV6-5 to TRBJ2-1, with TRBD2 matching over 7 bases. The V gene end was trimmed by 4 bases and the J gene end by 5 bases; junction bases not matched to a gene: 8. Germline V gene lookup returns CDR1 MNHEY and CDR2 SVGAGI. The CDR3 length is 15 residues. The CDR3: CASSSDRDYHNEQFF. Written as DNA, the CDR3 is TGTGCCAGCAGTTCGGACCGGGACTACCACAATGAGCAGTTCTTC.

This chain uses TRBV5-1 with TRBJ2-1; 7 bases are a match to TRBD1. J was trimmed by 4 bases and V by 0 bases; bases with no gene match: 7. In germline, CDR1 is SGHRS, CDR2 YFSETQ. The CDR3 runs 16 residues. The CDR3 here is CASSLAAGGRYNEQFF. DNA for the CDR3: TGCGCCAGCAGCTTGGCGGCAGGGGGAAGATACAATGAGCAGTTCTTC.

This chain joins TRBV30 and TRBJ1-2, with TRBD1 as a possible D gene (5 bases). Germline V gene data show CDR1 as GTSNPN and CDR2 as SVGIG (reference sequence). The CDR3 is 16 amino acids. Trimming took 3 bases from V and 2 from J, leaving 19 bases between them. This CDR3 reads CAWSGTLSTENYGYTF. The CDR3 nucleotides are TGTGCCTGGAGCGGAACCCTCTCGACAGAGAACTATGGCTACACCTTC.

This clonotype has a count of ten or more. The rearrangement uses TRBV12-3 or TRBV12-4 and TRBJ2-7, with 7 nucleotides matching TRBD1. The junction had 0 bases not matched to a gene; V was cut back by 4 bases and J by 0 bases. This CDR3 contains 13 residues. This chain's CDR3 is CASSWDSSYEQYF. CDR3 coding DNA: TGTGCCAGCAGTTGGGACAGCTCCTACGAGCAGTACTTC.

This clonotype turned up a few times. CDR3 nucleotide sequence: TGTGCCAGCTCACCACAGGGACCTACCTATAATTCACCCCTCCACTTT. Residues: CASSPQGPTYNSPLHF. This chain joins TRBV18 and TRBJ1-6; maybe TRBD1 (5 bases). This CDR3 is 16 amino acids long. In germline, CDR1 is KGHSH, CDR2 LQKENI. V was pared by 1 base and J by 2 bases, with 9 bases between. The variable domain in full, with the rest retrieved from reference TRBV18 and TRBJ1-6, is NAGVMQNPRHLVRRRGQEARLRCSPMKGHSHVYWYRQLPEEGLKFMVYLQKENIIDESGMPKERFSAEFPKEGPSILRIQQVVRGDSAAYFCASSPQGPTYNSPLHFGNGTRLTVT.

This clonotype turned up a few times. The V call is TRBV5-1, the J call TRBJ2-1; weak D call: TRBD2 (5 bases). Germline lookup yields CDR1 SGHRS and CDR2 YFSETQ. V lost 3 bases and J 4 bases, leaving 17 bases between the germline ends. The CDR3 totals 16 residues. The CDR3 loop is CASSSGPSRTYNEQFF. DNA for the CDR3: TGCGCCAGCAGCTCAGGACCTTCTCGGACTTACAATGAGCAGTTCTTC.

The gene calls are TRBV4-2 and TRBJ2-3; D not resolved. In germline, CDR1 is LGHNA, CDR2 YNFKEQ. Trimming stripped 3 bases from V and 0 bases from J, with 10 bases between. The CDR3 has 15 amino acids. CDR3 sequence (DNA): TGTGCCAGCAGCCATAGTCGTGGTAGCACAGATACGCAGTATTTT. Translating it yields CASSHSRGSTDTQYF.

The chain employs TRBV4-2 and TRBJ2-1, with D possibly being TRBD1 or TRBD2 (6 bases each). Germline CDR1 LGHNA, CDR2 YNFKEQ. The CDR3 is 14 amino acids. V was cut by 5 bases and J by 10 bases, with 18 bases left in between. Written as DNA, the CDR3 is TGTGCCAGCAGCTCCCAGACTAGGGGGAAAGAGCAGTTCTTC. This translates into CASSSQTRGKEQFF.

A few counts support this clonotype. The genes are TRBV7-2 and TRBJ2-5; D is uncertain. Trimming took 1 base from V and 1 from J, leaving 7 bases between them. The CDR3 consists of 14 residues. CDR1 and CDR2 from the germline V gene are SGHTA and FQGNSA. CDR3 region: CASSLDIGQETQYF. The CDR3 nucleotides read TGTGCCAGCAGCTTAGATATAGGCCAAGAGACCCAGTACTTC.

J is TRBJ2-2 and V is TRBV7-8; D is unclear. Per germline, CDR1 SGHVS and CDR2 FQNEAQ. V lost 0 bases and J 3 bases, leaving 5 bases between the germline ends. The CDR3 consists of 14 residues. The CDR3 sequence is CASSLAPYTGELFF. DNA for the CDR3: TGTGCCAGCAGCTTAGCGCCATACACCGGGGAGCTGTTTTTT.

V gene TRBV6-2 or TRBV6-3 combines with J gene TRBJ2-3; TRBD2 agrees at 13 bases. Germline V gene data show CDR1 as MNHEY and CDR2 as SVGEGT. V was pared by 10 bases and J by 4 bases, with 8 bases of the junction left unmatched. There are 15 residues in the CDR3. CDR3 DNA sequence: TGTGCCACCCGGACTAGCGGGAGAAGGGCAGATACGCAGTATTTT. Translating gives CATRTSGRRADTQYF.

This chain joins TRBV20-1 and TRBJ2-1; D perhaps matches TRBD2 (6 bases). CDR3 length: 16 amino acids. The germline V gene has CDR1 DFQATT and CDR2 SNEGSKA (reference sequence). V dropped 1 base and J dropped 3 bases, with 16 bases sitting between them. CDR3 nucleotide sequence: TGCAGTGCTAGAGGGGCCTTTGGGCGGGGCTACAATGAGCAGTTCTTC. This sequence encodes CSARGAFGRGYNEQFF.

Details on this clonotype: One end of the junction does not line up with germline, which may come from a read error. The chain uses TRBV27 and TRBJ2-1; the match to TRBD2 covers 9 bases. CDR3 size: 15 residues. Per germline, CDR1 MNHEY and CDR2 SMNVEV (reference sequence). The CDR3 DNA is TGTGCCGGCAGTCCGATAGCGGGAGCGGCGGGTGAGCAGTTCTTC. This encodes CAGSPIAGAAGEQFF.

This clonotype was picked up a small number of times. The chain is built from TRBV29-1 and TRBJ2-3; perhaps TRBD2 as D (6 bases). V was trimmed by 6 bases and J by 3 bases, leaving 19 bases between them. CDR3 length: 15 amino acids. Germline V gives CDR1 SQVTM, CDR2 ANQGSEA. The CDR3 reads CSVETSGAGTDTQYF. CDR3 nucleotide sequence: TGCAGCGTGGAAACATCTGGGGCGGGGACAGATACGCAGTATTTT.